This is a list of T cell receptor beta chains from one sample in a study of blood T cells in healthy people across ages. MiXCR, applied by TCRdb to the 5' RACE reads, yields one record per CDR3 protein. The sample records fewer than 1 million distinct CDR3 sequences, under 55% being singletons. Sequencing was carried out using blood. The receptors shown here come from a man between 60 and 75 years old in good health. The CDR3 runs from the conserved cysteine through the conserved F or W. Each record gives: V gene, D gene, clone size, J gene, CDR3 length, CDR3 DNA, CDR3 protein. The D gene is left open where the match is weak. The size field is filled for only some rows; it gives once, few, many or a size class.

V: TRBV20-1
D: -
size: -
J: TRBJ1-5
length: 13
DNA: TGCAGTGCTACTCTGGACGCCAATCAGCCCCAGCATTTT
CDR3: CSATLDANQPQHF

V: TRBV12-3/TRBV12-4
D: -
size: -
J: TRBJ2-1
length: 16
DNA: TGTGCCAGCAGCTCGTCCGGGACACACCCCTACAATGAGCAGTTCTTC
CDR3: CASSSSGTHPYNEQFF

V: TRBV25-1
D: TRBD1
size: -
J: TRBJ2-1
length: 15
DNA: TGTGCCAGCAGTGCGGGACAGGGGGTGTTTAATGAGCAGTTCTTC
CDR3: CASSAGQGVFNEQFF

V: TRBV5-1
D: -
size: -
J: TRBJ2-5
length: 15
DNA: TGCGCCAGCAGCCAGGACAGCCCTTTACAAGAGGCCCAGTACTTC
CDR3: CASSQDSPLQEAQYF

V: TRBV5-6
D: -
size: -
J: TRBJ2-1
length: 15
DNA: TGTGCCAGCAGCTTGGGGGCTAGCGAAGACAATGAGCGGTTCTTC
CDR3: CASSLGASEDNERFF

V: TRBV7-2
D: TRBD2
size: few
J: TRBJ2-1
length: 16
DNA: TGTGCCAGCAGCTTAATAGCGGGGGACCTGTCCAATGAGCAGTTCTTC
CDR3: CASSLIAGDLSNEQFF

V: TRBV9
D: -
size: -
J: TRBJ1-4
length: 18
DNA: TGTGCCAGCAGCGTAGGACCCCGGGAGTCGAGTATGGATGAAAAACTGTTTTTT
CDR3: CASSVGPRESSMDEKLFF

V: TRBV7-9
D: TRBD1
size: -
J: TRBJ1-2
length: 13
DNA: TGTGCCAGCAGCCCCGAGACAGGGGATGGCTACACCTTC
CDR3: CASSPETGDGYTF

V: TRBV6-5
D: -
size: -
J: TRBJ1-6
length: 14
DNA: TGTGCCAGCAAGAGTGGACGGGTTTATTCACCCCTCCACTTT
CDR3: CASKSGRVYSPLHF

V: TRBV7-2
D: -
size: many
J: TRBJ2-5
length: 15
DNA: TGTGCCAGCAGCTCCACACCAGGGGTACAAGAGACCCAGTACTTC
CDR3: CASSSTPGVQETQYF

V: TRBV9
D: -
size: -
J: TRBJ1-5
length: 15
DNA: TGTGCCAGCAGCCCGACAGGACATAGCAATCAGCCCCAGCATTTT
CDR3: CASSPTGHSNQPQHF

V: TRBV28
D: -
size: -
J: TRBJ2-2
length: 14
DNA: TGTGCCAGCAGCGCAGGGGAACGCGGCGGGGAGCTGTTTTTT
CDR3: CASSAGERGGELFF

V: TRBV11-2
D: -
size: -
J: TRBJ2-1
length: 13
DNA: TGTGCCAGCAGCTTTGCGACCTACAATGAGCAGTTCTTC
CDR3: CASSFATYNEQFF

V: TRBV4-3
D: -
size: few
J: TRBJ2-6
length: 16
DNA: TGCGCCAGCAGCCACTATAAGAGCTCTGGGGCCAACGTCCTGACTTTC
CDR3: CASSHYKSSGANVLTF

V: TRBV20-1
D: TRBD1
size: -
J: TRBJ2-7
length: 14
DNA: TGCAGTGCTAGATCACAGGGGAATTTGCGCGAGCAGTACTTC
CDR3: CSARSQGNLREQYF

V: TRBV29-1
D: -
size: few
J: TRBJ2-3
length: 14
DNA: TGCAGCGTTGAAGGGGAGACCCACACAGATACGCAGTATTTT
CDR3: CSVEGETHTDTQYF

V: TRBV28
D: TRBD1
size: -
J: TRBJ2-5
length: 16
DNA: TGTGCCAGCAGTACCCAGGGGACAGGGGAATGGAAGACCCAGTACTTC
CDR3: CASSTQGTGEWKTQYF

V: TRBV18
D: -
size: once
J: TRBJ2-5
length: 14
DNA: TGTGCCAGCTCACCACGCGTTAGGGGAGAAGAGCAGTACTTC
CDR3: CASSPRVRGEEQYF

V: TRBV10-3
D: -
size: -
J: TRBJ2-7
length: 14
DNA: TGTGCCATCAGTGTTCCCGACAGGCTCTACGAGCAGTACTTC
CDR3: CAISVPDRLYEQYF

V: TRBV6-1
D: -
size: -
J: TRBJ1-1
length: 15
DNA: TGTGCCAGCAGTGACCTCGGACGGATGAACACTGAAGCTTTCTTT
CDR3: CASSDLGRMNTEAFF

V: TRBV20-1
D: -
size: -
J: TRBJ1-1
length: 13
DNA: TGCAGTGCTAGGGACAGCGCGAACACTGAAGCTTTCTTT
CDR3: CSARDSANTEAFF

V: TRBV5-5
D: TRBD1
size: -
J: TRBJ2-7
length: 16
DNA: TGTGCCAGCAGCGGGGGGTGGGACAGGAGCTCCTACGAGCAGTACTTC
CDR3: CASSGGWDRSSYEQYF

V: TRBV5-5
D: TRBD2
size: few
J: TRBJ2-3
length: 16
DNA: TGTGCCAGCAGCAATAGCGGGGACCATAGCACAGATACGCAGTATTTT
CDR3: CASSNSGDHSTDTQYF

V: TRBV7-3
D: TRBD2
size: -
J: TRBJ2-3
length: 15
DNA: TGTGCCAGCAGCTTTAGCGGGATGGGCACAGATACGCAGTATTTT
CDR3: CASSFSGMGTDTQYF

V: TRBV9
D: -
size: few
J: TRBJ2-1
length: 16
DNA: TGTGCCAGCAGCAAACGACAGGGAGGCTCCTACAATGAGCAGTTCTTC
CDR3: CASSKRQGGSYNEQFF

V: TRBV4-3
D: -
size: -
J: TRBJ2-7
length: 15
DNA: TGCGCCAGCAGCCAAGCCCGACAGTCAGACTACGAGCAGTACTTC
CDR3: CASSQARQSDYEQYF

V: TRBV4-1
D: -
size: -
J: TRBJ2-5
length: 16
DNA: TGCGCCAGCAGCCAAAATACTATGGGGCCCCAAGAGACCCAGTACTTC
CDR3: CASSQNTMGPQETQYF

V: TRBV7-2
D: TRBD2
size: few
J: TRBJ2-5
length: 14
DNA: TGTGCCACTTCCGGGACTAGCGGGTATGAGACCCAGTACTTC
CDR3: CATSGTSGYETQYF

V: TRBV7-2
D: -
size: -
J: TRBJ2-5
length: 15
DNA: TGTGCCGGCAGTCCCAGTCCCAAACACAACAATGAGCAGTACTTC
CDR3: CAGSPSPKHNNEQYF

V: TRBV27
D: TRBD1
size: few
J: TRBJ2-1
length: 15
DNA: TGTGCCAGCAGTGCGACAGGGGTTATTTTCAATGAGCAGTTCTTC
CDR3: CASSATGVIFNEQFF

V: TRBV10-3
D: TRBD1
size: -
J: TRBJ2-5
length: 20
DNA: TGTGCCATCAGTGGCGAGAACGGACAGGGTGTCGCCCGTACGAAAGGGACCCAGTACTTC
CDR3: CAISGENGQGVARTKGTQYF

V: TRBV12-3/TRBV12-4
D: TRBD2
size: few
J: TRBJ2-5
length: 15
DNA: TGTGCCAGCAGTTTAATGCGGGGGGTCCAAGAGACCCAGTACTTC
CDR3: CASSLMRGVQETQYF

V: TRBV20-1
D: TRBD2
size: -
J: TRBJ2-5
length: 18
DNA: TGCAGTGCTAGTAGGACTAGCGGGGGGCGCCCCAACCAAGAGACCCAGTACTTC
CDR3: CSASRTSGGRPNQETQYF

V: TRBV20-1
D: -
size: few
J: TRBJ1-1
length: 10
DNA: TGCACAAAAGGACGTCTTGAAGCTTTCTTT
CDR3: CTKGRLEAFF

V: TRBV7-9
D: -
size: once
J: TRBJ2-1
length: 15
DNA: TGTGCCAGCAGCTTAACGAGGGAGTGGGCCAATGAGCAGTTCTTC
CDR3: CASSLTREWANEQFF

V: TRBV9
D: -
size: -
J: TRBJ1-1
length: 14
DNA: TGTGCCAGCAGCGTAGTTCCAGAGAACACTGAAGCTTTCTTT
CDR3: CASSVVPENTEAFF

V: TRBV4-3
D: -
size: few
J: TRBJ2-3
length: 14
DNA: TGCGCCAGCAGCCAAGATCCGCTAGCAGATACGCAGTATTTT
CDR3: CASSQDPLADTQYF

V: TRBV29-1
D: -
size: -
J: TRBJ2-2
length: 11
DNA: TGCAGCGCGAGCTATAGCGGGGAGCTGTTTTTT
CDR3: CSASYSGELFF

V: TRBV7-9
D: -
size: many
J: TRBJ1-1
length: 13
DNA: TGTGCCAGCAGCTCTCAAGGGGGCACTGAAGCTTTCTTT
CDR3: CASSSQGGTEAFF

V: TRBV20-1
D: TRBD2
size: -
J: TRBJ2-3
length: 12
DNA: TGCAGTGGTAGCGGGGGCACAGATACGCAGTATTTT
CDR3: CSGSGGTDTQYF

V: TRBV21-1
D: -
size: -
J: TRBJ2-1
length: 20
DNA: TGTGCCAGCAGCAAAATGGGATTAGCGGGGGATAGGGTCTCCTACAATGAGCAGTTCTTC
CDR3: CASSKMGLAGDRVSYNEQFF

V: TRBV2
D: -
size: -
J: TRBJ2-5
length: 15
DNA: TGTGCCAGCGTGAGGGCGGGCTTGTACCAAGAGACCCAGTACTTC
CDR3: CASVRAGLYQETQYF

V: TRBV4-3
D: TRBD1
size: -
J: TRBJ2-7
length: 16
DNA: TGCGCCAGCAGCCAGGAATACAGGGGAGTGACCTACGAGCAGTACTTC
CDR3: CASSQEYRGVTYEQYF

V: TRBV27
D: -
size: -
J: TRBJ2-5
length: 14
DNA: TGTGCCAGCAGTTTCCGGCCCGGACAAGAGACCCAGTACTTC
CDR3: CASSFRPGQETQYF

V: TRBV27
D: TRBD1
size: -
J: TRBJ2-1
length: 15
DNA: TGTGCCAGCAGTTCGTCTACCACAGGGGGCAGTGAGCAGTTCTTC
CDR3: CASSSSTTGGSEQFF

V: TRBV2
D: -
size: -
J: TRBJ2-7
length: 12
DNA: TGTGCCAGCATGGCAGGGGTCTACGAGCAGTACTTC
CDR3: CASMAGVYEQYF

V: TRBV3-1
D: -
size: -
J: TRBJ2-6
length: 16
DNA: TGTGCCAGCAGCCTGGCGACAGGCACTGGGGCCAACGTCCTGACTTTC
CDR3: CASSLATGTGANVLTF

V: TRBV6-1
D: -
size: few
J: TRBJ1-6
length: 13
DNA: TGTGCCAGCAGTGATATAGTCGGTTCACCCCTCCACTTT
CDR3: CASSDIVGSPLHF

V: TRBV12-3/TRBV12-4
D: -
size: -
J: TRBJ1-5
length: 14
DNA: TGTGCCAGCAGTCTCAACCCAGGGTACGAGCCCCAGCATTTT
CDR3: CASSLNPGYEPQHF

V: TRBV10-3
D: TRBD1
size: -
J: TRBJ2-7
length: 16
DNA: TGTGCCATCAGTTCCGGGACAGGCGACCCACTCTACGAGCAGTACTTC
CDR3: CAISSGTGDPLYEQYF

V: TRBV2
D: -
size: once
J: TRBJ1-5
length: 15
DNA: TGTGCCAGCAGTGAGGGTTTGGGCGCATATCAGCCCCAGCATTTT
CDR3: CASSEGLGAYQPQHF

V: TRBV12-3/TRBV12-4
D: -
size: -
J: TRBJ2-1
length: 11
DNA: TGTGCCAGCAGGTTTGTCAATGAGCAGTTCTTC
CDR3: CASRFVNEQFF

V: TRBV2
D: -
size: few
J: TRBJ2-1
length: 13
DNA: TGTGCCAGCGGGGGACATGCCTACAATGAGCAGTTCTTC
CDR3: CASGGHAYNEQFF

V: TRBV27
D: -
size: -
J: TRBJ1-2
length: 14
DNA: TGTGCCAGCAGTTTGGCAGAGTCTAACTATGGCTACACCTTC
CDR3: CASSLAESNYGYTF

V: TRBV20-1
D: -
size: -
J: TRBJ1-2
length: 13
DNA: TGCAGTGCTAGAGATCTTGCCTCCTATGGCTACACCTTC
CDR3: CSARDLASYGYTF

V: TRBV3-1
D: -
size: few
J: TRBJ1-2
length: 11
DNA: TGTGCCAGCAGCGGACTCAGGGACTACACCTTC
CDR3: CASSGLRDYTF